This T cell receptor (beta chain) was found in a study of T-cell reconstitution after alpha-beta-depleted transplantation in children. A library of TCRbeta sequences, prepared with unique molecular identifiers, was generated. TCRdb analysed the PCR reads with MiXCR anew, one entry per CDR3 protein. The data show about 340,000 distinct CDR3 sequences, more than 10% seen once. The CDR3 runs to 13 residues. Per germline, CDR1 MNHEY and CDR2 SVGEGT. V shed 4 bases and J shed 3 bases, with 9 bases lying between them. Source: PBMCs, taken from the stem cell graft. The chain has TRBV6-2 or TRBV6-3 and TRBJ1-1; D remains ambiguous. This TCR came from a human donor who donated a stem cell graft to a child with Fanconi anemia. The CDR3 DNA sequence: TGTGCCAGCAGTTTTGACATATACACTGAAGCTTTCTTT. Its protein product is CASSFDIYTEAFF.